Listed here are 20 T cell receptor beta chains from one sample, sequenced in a study of T-cell memory formation after mild COVID-19. Via MiXCR, TCRdb re-called the 5' RACE reads, giving one row per CDR3 protein. Of a few hundred thousand distinct CDR3 sequences listed, roughly 15% are singletons. Source material: PBMCs or a T cell subset sorted from them (not recorded which). Source of these receptors: a man younger than 30 who had mild COVID-19 (a few samples of this study predate the infection). Cell type and time point are not known.

V usage is TRBV18 and J usage is TRBJ2-1; no reliable D call. The CDR3 is 15 residues long. The germline V and J ends were trimmed by 0 bases and 4 bases, with 10 bases remaining between them. Germline CDR1 and CDR2: KGHSH and LQKENI. CDR3 residues: CASSPPNLGYNEQFF. Here the CDR3 DNA reads TGTGCCAGCTCACCACCTAATCTAGGATACAATGAGCAGTTCTTC.

The genes are TRBV21-1 and TRBJ2-4; TRBD1, the table's D call, lacks a check against the DNA. TRBV21-1 is annotated as a pseudogene. This CDR3 has 18 amino acids. CDR3 in DNA: TGTGCCAGCAGCAATTCGGCAGGGGGAGGAGTCGCCAAAAACATTCAGTACTTC. It is translated as CASSNSAGGGVAKNIQYF.

This clonotype was seen a few times. The J gene is TRBJ1-1, the V gene TRBV5-4, with 9 bases aligning to TRBD1. Germline V gene data show CDR1 as SGHNT and CDR2 as YYREEE (reference sequence). This CDR3 comprises 16 residues. V lost 4 bases and J lost 7; bases outside the gene matches: 14. This CDR3 is CASSSGTGGSGVEAFF. CDR3 nucleotide sequence: TGTGCCAGCAGCAGCGGCACAGGGGGCTCCGGGGTTGAAGCTTTCTTT.

The V call is TRBV12-3 or TRBV12-4, the J call TRBJ1-1, with TRBD1 identical over 7 bases. CDR3 length: 15 amino acids. J was trimmed by 2 bases and V by 5 bases; bases with no gene match: 8. Written as DNA, the CDR3 is TGTGCCAGCAGTGAGACAGGGACGGGTAACACTGAAGCTTTCTTT. Its protein is CASSETGTGNTEAFF.

The chain recombines TRBV12-3 or TRBV12-4 with TRBJ2-2; D remains unclear. The CDR3 sequence is 14 residues long. V lost 6 bases, J lost 5 bases, and 13 bases lay in between. This CDR3 is CASSPPFRTGELFF. The CDR3 nucleotides read TGTGCCAGCAGCCCCCCCTTTCGGACCGGGGAGCTGTTTTTT.

This clonotype showed up just a few times. The chain couples TRBV7-9 to TRBJ1-5; D unclear. CDR3 size: 12 residues. Deletions cut 4 bases from V and 7 bases from J, with 8 bases between. Germline V gene data show CDR1 as SEHNR and CDR2 as FQNEAQ (reference sequence). The CDR3 region has the DNA TGTGCCAGCAGCTACTTCGGGCAGCCCCAGCATTTT. It specifies CASSYFGQPQHF.

This chain links TRBV7-2 with TRBJ1-1; D is possibly TRBD1 (6 bases). The germline V gene encodes CDR1 SGHTA and CDR2 FQGNSA. The CDR3 spans 15 residues. V lost 0 bases and J lost 7, with 15 bases in between. The DNA for the CDR3 is TGTGCCAGCAGCTTAGCGAACCAGGGGATAGATGAAGCTTTCTTT. The encoded protein is CASSLANQGIDEAFF.

The V gene is TRBV20-1, the J gene TRBJ2-7; possibly TRBD2 for D (5 bases). In germline, CDR1 is DFQATT, CDR2 SNEGSKA (reference sequence). This CDR3 comprises 13 residues. Trimming removed 2 bases from V and 1 base from J, with 9 bases in between. DNA for the CDR3: TGCAGTGCTAGACTCCGAGGGTCCTACGAGCAGTACTTC. It specifies CSARLRGSYEQYF.

The rearrangement links TRBV11-2 to TRBJ1-6; D unresolved. Germline-derived CDR1 and CDR2 are SGHAT and FQNNGV. V was shortened by 5 bases and J by 7 bases, with 9 bases between the two germline ends. This CDR3 is built from 13 residues. The CDR3: CASSHDGNSPLHF. The DNA for the CDR3 is TGTGCCAGCAGCCATGACGGAAATTCACCCCTCCACTTT.

This clonotype was counted between two and nine times. The chain combines TRBV2 with TRBJ2-5; no reliable D call. V lost 8 bases and J 3 bases, leaving 19 bases between the germline ends. CDR3 length: 15 residues. Germline assignment: CDR1 SNHLY and CDR2 FYNNEI. The CDR3 spells CASCSRIRIEETQYF. For the CDR3, the DNA is TGTGCCAGCTGTAGCAGGATTCGTATCGAAGAGACCCAGTACTTC.

This clonotype was observed a few times. This chain connects TRBV28 to TRBJ2-7, with D perhaps assigned TRBD1 or TRBD2 (5 bases each). CDR3 size: 15 residues. Germline-derived CDR1 and CDR2 are MDHEN and SYDVKM. The ends were cut back, 4 bases at V and 0 bases at J, with 13 bases in the middle. CDR3 protein: CASSSFSGSSYEQYV. The CDR3, as DNA: TGTGCCAGCAGTTCATTCTCAGGGAGCTCCTACGAGCAGTACGTC.

The chain couples TRBV12-3 or TRBV12-4 to TRBJ2-1, with TRBD2 matching 11 bases. The trim removed 7 bases at V and 8 bases at J, leaving 16 bases unmatched. The CDR3 extends over 17 amino acids. CDR3 DNA sequence: TGTGCCAGCATAAGGGTGTCGGGCCTAGCGGGGGGAGATGAGCAGTTCTTC. It specifies CASIRVSGLAGGDEQFF.

The chain combines TRBV6-2 or TRBV6-3 with TRBJ2-7, with 9 bases that match TRBD1. V dropped 6 bases and J dropped 5; count of bases not matched to a gene: 8. There are 14 residues in the CDR3. Germline loops: CDR1 MNHEY, CDR2 SVGEGT. The CDR3 protein is CASRATGGRDEQYF. Written as DNA, the CDR3 is TGTGCCAGCAGAGCAACAGGGGGCCGGGACGAGCAGTACTTC.

In this sample, this clonotype turned up a few times. V is TRBV28 and J is TRBJ1-1; 8 bases align to TRBD1. Per germline, CDR1 MDHEN and CDR2 SYDVKM. V gave up 7 bases and J gave up 3 bases; unmatched junction bases: 10. The CDR3 consists of 15 residues. The CDR3 DNA reads as TGTGCCAGCATTCCTCACGACAGGGGAGACACTGAAGCTTTCTTT. As protein: CASIPHDRGDTEAFF.

The chain uses TRBV4-3 and TRBJ2-3; 8 nucleotides align to TRBD2. There are 16 residues in the CDR3. V lost 4 bases and J lost 4; bases outside the gene matches: 10. Per the germline V gene, CDR1 is LGHNA and CDR2 is YSLEER. CDR3 coding DNA: TGCGCCAGCAGCCTCATGACAGGAGCGGGAGCAGATACGCAGTATTTT. Its protein is CASSLMTGAGADTQYF.

This clonotype came up a few times. The V gene is TRBV5-1, the J gene TRBJ2-5; 11 bases match TRBD1. The CDR3 is 16 amino acids. J was trimmed by 5 bases and V by 5 bases; bases with no gene match: 11. CDR1 and CDR2 from the germline V gene are SGHRS and YFSETQ. The CDR3: CASSPGTGGFGETQYF. In DNA, the CDR3 is TGCGCCAGCAGTCCCGGGACAGGGGGATTCGGGGAGACCCAGTACTTC. Together with reference TRBV5-1 and TRBJ2-5, the CDR3 gives the full variable domain: KAGVTQTPRYLIKTRGQQVTLSCSPISGHRSVSWYQQTPGQGLQFLFEYFSETQRNKGNFPGRFSGRQFSNSRSEMNVSTLELGDSALYLCASSPGTGGFGETQYFGPGTRLLVL.

The chain employs TRBV3-1 and TRBJ2-1; D assignment may be TRBD1 or TRBD2 (5 bases each). CDR3 length equals 16 residues. CDR1 is LGHDT, CDR2 YNNKEL, per germline (reference sequence). The V end was cut by 0 bases, the J end by 6 bases, with 15 bases between. The CDR3 here is CASSQEYIGAANEQFF. The CDR3 bases are TGTGCCAGCAGCCAAGAGTATATCGGGGCTGCCAATGAGCAGTTCTTC.

The rearrangement uses TRBV7-2 and TRBJ2-2; tentatively, D is TRBD2 (6 bases). Trimming removed 5 bases from V and 0 bases from J, with 19 bases in between. This CDR3 has 18 amino acids. In germline, CDR1 is SGHTA, CDR2 FQGNSA. Here the CDR3 DNA reads TGTGCCAGCAGCCGGCTCCCCGGACTATCCGCGAACACCGGGGAGCTGTTTTTT. It is translated as CASSRLPGLSANTGELFF.

CDR3 residues: CASRLLAGANTGELFF. The CDR3 coding sequence is TGCGCCAGCAGATTACTAGCGGGCGCGAACACCGGGGAGCTGTTTTTT. The chain employs TRBV5-1 and TRBJ2-2, with 9 positions matching TRBD2. Germline assignment: CDR1 SGHRS and CDR2 YFSETQ. The CDR3 loop spans 16 amino acids. V was clipped by 5 bases and J by 0 bases; unmatched bases: 5.

The chain links TRBV7-3 to TRBJ2-1; 10 bases line up with TRBD2. Germline-derived CDR1 and CDR2 are SGHTA and FQGTGA. The CDR3 length is 15 residues. Trimming took 2 bases from V and 6 from J; bases not matched to a gene: 4. The CDR3 spells CASSLSLAGINEQFF. CDR3 in DNA: TGTGCCAGCAGCTTATCACTAGCGGGGATCAATGAGCAGTTCTTC. The variable domain in full, completed from reference TRBV7-3 and TRBJ2-1, reads GAGVSQTPSNKVTEKGKYVELRCDPISGHTALYWYRQSLGQGPEFLIYFQGTGAADDSGLPNDRFFAVRPEGSVSTLKIQRTERGDSAVYLCASSLSLAGINEQFFGPGTRLTVL.